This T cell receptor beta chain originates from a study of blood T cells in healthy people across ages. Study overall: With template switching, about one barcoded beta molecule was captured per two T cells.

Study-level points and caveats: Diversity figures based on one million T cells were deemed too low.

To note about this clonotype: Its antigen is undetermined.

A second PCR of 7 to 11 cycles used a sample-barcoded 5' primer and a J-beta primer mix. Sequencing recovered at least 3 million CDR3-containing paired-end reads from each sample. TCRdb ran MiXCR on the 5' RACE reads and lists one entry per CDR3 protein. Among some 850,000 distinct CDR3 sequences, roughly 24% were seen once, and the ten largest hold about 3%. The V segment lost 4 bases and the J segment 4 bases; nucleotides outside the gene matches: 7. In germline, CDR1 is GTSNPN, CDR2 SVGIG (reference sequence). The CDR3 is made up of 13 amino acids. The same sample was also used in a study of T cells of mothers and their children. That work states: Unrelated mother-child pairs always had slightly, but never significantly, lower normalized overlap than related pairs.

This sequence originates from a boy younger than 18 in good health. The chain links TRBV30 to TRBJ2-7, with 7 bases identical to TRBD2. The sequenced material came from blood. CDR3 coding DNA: TGTGCCTGGATCCGCGGGGGTTTTTACGAGCAGTACTTC. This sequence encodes CAWIRGGFYEQYF.